This T cell receptor beta chain derives from a study of T-cell reconstitution after alpha-beta-depleted transplantation in children. The CDR3 spans 17 residues. Trimming removed 7 bases from V and 0 bases from J, with 18 bases in between. A few counts support this clonotype. Unique molecular identifiers were incorporated into the prepared TCRbeta library. TCRdb redid the calling of the PCR reads with MiXCR, one entry per CDR3 protein. The table shows almost 400,000 distinct CDR3 sequences, with roughly 22% occurring only once. This clonotype originated in a human donor who donated a stem cell graft to a child with acute myeloid leukemia. The chain uses TRBV12-3 or TRBV12-4 and TRBJ2-2, with TRBD1 as a possible D gene (6 bases). Sequenced material: PBMCs from the stem cell graft donor, taken from the stem cell graft. Here the CDR3 reads CASTTGTSGANTGELFF. The CDR3 coding sequence is TGTGCCAGCACAACCGGGACATCGGGTGCGAACACCGGGGAGCTGTTTTTT.